The 27 T cell receptor beta chains in this list originate from one sample, sequenced in a study of control samples from healthy donors and cancer patients. Libraries were prepared by immunoSEQ multiplex PCR; TCRdb keeps only in-frame clonotypes and omits some of them. The data show 85,000 to 95,000 clones, approximately 90% seen once. Sequencing was performed on blood. Every receptor here comes from a woman aged 25 to 39 in good health.

This sequence joins TRBV9 and TRBJ1-1, with D possibly TRBD1 on 5 matching bases. The V and J ends lost 0 bases and 2 bases respectively, with 17 bases between them. The germline V gene encodes CDR1 SGDLS and CDR2 YYNGEE. This CDR3 spans 17 amino acids. CDR3 sequence: CASSVVSGALSNTEAFF. In DNA form, the CDR3 reads TGTGCCAGCAGCGTAGTAAGCGGGGCTTTATCTAACACTGAAGCTTTCTTT. The variable domain in full, with the rest retrieved from reference TRBV9 and TRBJ1-1, is DSGVTQTPKHLITATGQRVTLRCSPRSGDLSVYWYQQSLDQGLQFLIQYYNGEERAKGNILERFSAQQFPDLHSELNLSSLELGDSALYFCASSVVSGALSNTEAFFGQGTRLTVV.

This clone was observed a single time. The chain uses TRBV7-9 and TRBJ2-5, with D unclear. This CDR3 contains 12 residues. Between the trimmed V and J ends, which lost 7 bases and 5 bases, there was a span of 11 bases. Germline CDR1 reads SEHNR; CDR2 reads FQNEAQ (reference sequence). The CDR3 nucleotides are TGTGCCAGCACCCAAAAAGGGGAGACCCAGTACTTC. Encoded protein: CASTQKGETQYF.

This chain connects TRBV3-1 (or the pseudogene TRBV3-2) to TRBJ2-7; TRBD1 or TRBD2 may be the D gene (5 bases each). Germline CDR1 and CDR2: LGHDT and YNNKEL (reference sequence). This CDR3 is 16 amino acids long. Deletions cut 4 bases from V and 2 bases from J, with 18 bases between. As DNA, the CDR3 is TGTGCCAGCAGCCTTTCACCGGGACGGCACGCCTACGAGCAGTACTTC. It is translated as CASSLSPGRHAYEQYF.

The chain has TRBV11-2 and TRBJ2-6, with D possibly being TRBD1 or TRBD2 (6 bases each). CDR1 and CDR2 from the germline V gene are SGHAT and FQNNGV. CDR3 length: 16 amino acids. The V and J ends lost 1 base and 4 bases respectively, with 11 bases between them. CDR3 region: CASSLGGGLGANVLTF. The DNA for the CDR3 is TGTGCCAGCAGCTTAGGAGGGGGGTTGGGGGCCAACGTCCTGACTTTC.

The J gene is TRBJ1-4, the V gene TRBV4-1, with 9 bases fitting TRBD1. This CDR3 region has 15 residues. The V gene's germline CDR1 is MGHRA and CDR2 YSYEKL. With V trimmed by 7 bases and J by 8 bases, 11 bases remained unmatched. The CDR3 nucleotides read TGCGCCAGCATCCCCCCGGGACAGGGAAACGAAAAACTGTTTTTT. Amino acids: CASIPPGQGNEKLFF.

This rearrangement joins TRBV6-6 to TRBJ2-2; weak D call: TRBD1 (6 bases). Germline values: CDR1 MNHNY, CDR2 SVGAGI (reference sequence). This CDR3 has 14 residues. With 8 bases removed from V and 8 bases from J, the gap between germline ends came to 18 bases. DNA of the CDR3: TGTGCCAGCCTTGACGGTAACAGGGCGGGGGAGCTGTTTTTT. Translating it yields CASLDGNRAGELFF.

The rearrangement joins TRBV3-1 (or the pseudogene TRBV3-2) to TRBJ2-7; 9 bases are shared with TRBD2. CDR1 and CDR2 from the germline V gene are LGHDT and YNNKEL (reference sequence). This CDR3 comprises 15 residues. J was trimmed by 1 base and V by 1 base; bases with no gene match: 2. DNA for the CDR3: TGTGCCAGCAGCCAAGGCGGGAGGGCTTCCTACGAGCAGTACTTC. Its translation is CASSQGGRASYEQYF.

This clone came up once. The rearrangement joins TRBV15 to TRBJ1-2; unclear D gene. The CDR3 sequence is 15 residues long. The germline V gene encodes CDR1 LNHNV and CDR2 YYDKDF (reference sequence). The V end lost 0 bases, the J end lost 3 bases, and 11 bases lay between the germline ends. This CDR3 is CATSRDQNTYYGYTF. CDR3 sequence (DNA): TGTGCCACCAGCAGAGATCAGAACACCTACTATGGCTACACCTTC.

This chain links TRBV30 with TRBJ2-3; 7 nucleotides align to TRBD1. The CDR3 has 15 amino acids. Germline assignment: CDR1 GTSNPN and CDR2 SVGIG (reference sequence). The V segment lost 0 bases and the J segment 0 bases; nucleotides outside the gene matches: 3. As DNA, the CDR3 is TGTGCCTGGAGTGTACAGGGGTCTAGCACAGATACGCAGTATTTT. Protein sequence: CAWSVQGSSTDTQYF.

CDR3 protein: CASSPTYPQKNYGYTF. The DNA of the CDR3 is TGCGCCAGCAGCCCGACGTATCCACAGAAGAACTATGGCTACACCTTC. The chain carries TRBV5-1 and TRBJ1-2; unclear D gene. The CDR3 is made up of 16 amino acids. V lost 4 bases, J lost 2 bases, and 18 bases lay in between. The V gene's germline CDR1 is SGHRS and CDR2 YFSETQ.

V is TRBV18 and J is TRBJ2-6, with 7 bases lining up with TRBD2. The CDR3 sequence is 13 residues long. Trimming cost V 4 bases and J 8 bases; bases outside gene matches: 2. Per germline, CDR1 KGHSH and CDR2 LQKENI. The CDR3 region has the DNA TGTGCCAGCTCACACGGGACTACCAACGTCCTGACTTTC. Its translation is CASSHGTTNVLTF.

The rearrangement uses TRBV12-3 or TRBV12-4 and TRBJ2-1; weak D call: TRBD1 (5 bases). There are 12 residues in the CDR3. V lost 8 bases to trimming and J lost 2 bases, with 7 bases between them. CDR3 amino acids: CASGAAYNEQFF. For the CDR3, the DNA is TGTGCCAGCGGGGCCGCCTACAATGAGCAGTTCTTC.

The chain is built from TRBV7-9 and TRBJ2-1; 7 positions agree with TRBD2. The CDR3 extends over 16 amino acids. Germline V gene sequence: CDR1 SEHNR, CDR2 FQNEAQ (reference sequence). V lost 6 bases to trimming and J lost 0 bases; unmatched junction nucleotides: 8. CDR3 sequence (DNA): TGTGCCAGCAGACCGGGAGCGGGAAGCTCCTACAATGAGCAGTTCTTC. Protein product: CASRPGAGSSYNEQFF.

In nucleotides, the CDR3 is TGCAGTGCTAGTCCGGACAGGGAGGGTGAAAAACTGTTTTTT. It specifies CSASPDREGEKLFF. V is TRBV20-1 and J is TRBJ1-4, with TRBD1 identical over 8 bases. The CDR3 runs 14 residues. Unmatched junction bases numbered 7, after V lost 3 bases and J lost 7 bases. Germline CDR1 reads DFQATT; CDR2 reads SNEGSKA (reference sequence).

The J gene is TRBJ1-5, the V gene TRBV7-8, with D unresolved. The CDR3 loop spans 15 amino acids. Looked up from germline, CDR1 is SGHVS and CDR2 is FQNEAQ. V was shortened by 1 base and J by 4 bases, with 11 bases between the two germline ends. CDR3 DNA sequence: TGTGCCAGCAGCTTAGGACCGAAAACTAATCAGCCCCAGCATTTT. Protein product: CASSLGPKTNQPQHF.

V and J are TRBV5-4 and TRBJ2-2; D ambiguous. V was shortened by 9 bases and J by 1 base, with 16 bases between the two germline ends. The CDR3 totals 15 residues. From germline, CDR1 is SGHNT and CDR2 YYREEE (reference sequence). The CDR3 nucleotides are TGTGCCATGAGTTTGTCGGCTCAGAACACCGGGGAGCTGTTTTTT. It is translated as CAMSLSAQNTGELFF.

The CDR3 loop is CASSLLGGFGNQPQHF. CDR3 sequence (DNA): TGTGCCAGCAGTTTATTAGGGGGCTTTGGCAATCAGCCCCAGCATTTT. This sequence joins TRBV27 and TRBJ1-5; 7 nucleotides agree with TRBD1. CDR1 and CDR2 from the germline V gene are MNHEY and SMNVEV (reference sequence). Germline trimming cut 1 base from V and 2 bases from J; bases unmatched to any gene: 5. The CDR3 is 16 residues long.

The rearrangement links TRBV10-3 to TRBJ2-7; D unclear. The V gene's germline CDR1 is ENHRY and CDR2 SYGVKD. The CDR3 contains 11 residues. V was pared by 2 bases and J by 3 bases, with 2 bases between. The DNA of the CDR3 is TGTGCCATCAGTGAGCGCTACGAGCAGTACTTC. Translated: CAISERYEQYF.

The chain has TRBV5-4 and TRBJ2-4, with 16 nucleotides matching TRBD2. V shed 4 bases, J shed 5 bases, and the junction held 3 bases outside the gene matches. CDR1 and CDR2 from the germline V gene are SGHNT and YYREEE (reference sequence). This CDR3 is built from 16 residues. The CDR3 sequence: CASSAGTSGGENIQYF. In DNA, the CDR3 is TGTGCCAGCAGCGCCGGGACTAGCGGGGGGGAAAACATTCAGTACTTC. The full variable domain, in which reference TRBV5-4 and TRBJ2-4 provide the parts outside the CDR3, is ETGVTQSPTHLIKTRGQQVTLRCSSQSGHNTVSWYQQALGQGPQFIFQYYREEENGRGNFPPRFSGLQFPNYSSELNVNALELDDSALYLCASSAGTSGGENIQYFGAGTRLSVL.

This clone was observed a few times. This sequence joins TRBV5-1 and TRBJ2-3, with TRBD1 matching over 9 bases. Trimming took 0 bases from V and 5 from J; bases not matched to a gene: 19. Germline-derived CDR1 and CDR2 are SGHRS and YFSETQ. This CDR3 has 20 amino acids. CDR3 nucleotides: TGCGCCAGCAGCTTGGCTTGGCTTCCTAGGGGGACAGGGATAAGAGATACGCAGTATTTT. Translated, it gives CASSLAWLPRGTGIRDTQYF.

This CDR3 is CASSPQGVRDTEAFF. DNA of the CDR3: TGTGCCAGCAGCCCCCAGGGAGTCAGGGACACTGAAGCTTTCTTT. This chain connects TRBV7-9 to TRBJ1-1; D is perhaps TRBD1 (5 bases). This CDR3 is built from 15 residues. The germline V and J ends were trimmed by 5 bases and 3 bases, with 16 bases remaining between them. The V gene's germline CDR1 is SEHNR and CDR2 FQNEAQ (reference sequence).

This chain connects TRBV10-2 to TRBJ2-7, with TRBD2 matching over 8 bases. Germline lookup yields CDR1 WSHSY and CDR2 SAAADI. The CDR3 has 17 amino acids. J gave up 0 bases and V 6 bases, and 13 bases lay outside the gene matches. CDR3 sequence reads: CASRPGLEGFYSYEQYF. The DNA for the CDR3 is TGCGCCAGCAGACCGGGACTAGAGGGGTTCTACTCCTACGAGCAGTACTTC.

The V call is TRBV28, the J call TRBJ1-2, with D possibly TRBD1 on 6 matching bases. The germline V gene encodes CDR1 MDHEN and CDR2 SYDVKM. The V end was cut by 4 bases, the J end by 1 base, with 19 bases between. The CDR3 runs 17 residues. Here the CDR3 reads CASSSPPGGRINYGYTF. The DNA of the CDR3 is TGTGCCAGCAGTTCCCCCCCGGGGGGCAGGATTAACTATGGCTACACCTTC.

The chain uses TRBV15 and TRBJ1-4; D is ambiguous. Germline assignment: CDR1 LNHNV and CDR2 YYDKDF (reference sequence). CDR3 length: 12 residues. With 5 bases removed from V and 7 bases from J, the gap between germline ends came to 8 bases. For the CDR3, the DNA is TGTGCCACCAGCCAGGTGGGTGAAAAACTGTTTTTT. Its protein product is CATSQVGEKLFF. Combining the CDR3 with reference TRBV15 and TRBJ1-4 gives the whole variable domain DAMVIQNPRYQVTQFGKPVTLSCSQTLNHNVMYWYQQKSSQAPKLLFHYYDKDFNNEADTPDNFQSRRPNTSFCFLDIRSPGLGDTAMYLCATSQVGEKLFFGSGTQLSVL.

The V call is TRBV19, the J call TRBJ2-4; 10 nucleotides align to TRBD2. J lost 3 bases, V lost 4 bases, and 6 bases had no gene match. Looked up from germline, CDR1 is LNHDA and CDR2 is SQIVND (reference sequence). CDR3 length: 16 amino acids. The chain's CDR3 is CASSTGLADYKNIQYF. The CDR3 DNA sequence: TGTGCCAGTAGTACAGGACTAGCGGACTACAAAAACATTCAGTACTTC. The whole variable domain, remainder taken from reference TRBV19 and TRBJ2-4, is DGGITQSPKYLFRKEGQNVTLSCEQNLNHDAMYWYRQDPGQGLRLIYYSQIVNDFQKGDIAEGYSVSREKKESFPLTVTSAQKNPTAFYLCASSTGLADYKNIQYFGAGTRLSVL.

CDR3 DNA sequence: TGTGCCAGCAGTGAACCGAACTATGGCTACACCTTC. This codes for CASSEPNYGYTF. V is TRBV25-1 and J is TRBJ1-2; D gene unclear. The V and J ends lost 2 bases and 2 bases respectively, with 3 bases between them. Germline V gives CDR1 MGHDK, CDR2 SYGVNS. The CDR3 contains 12 residues.

This rearrangement joins TRBV4-2 to TRBJ2-1; TRBD2 aligns across 11 bases. The CDR3 is 15 residues long. V lost 4 bases to trimming and J lost 7 bases; unmatched junction nucleotides: 6. CDR1 and CDR2 (germline): LGHNA, YNFKEQ. As DNA, the CDR3 is TGTGCCAGCAGCCCCCTAGCGGGAGGAGGGAATGAGCAGTTCTTC. This translates into CASSPLAGGGNEQFF.